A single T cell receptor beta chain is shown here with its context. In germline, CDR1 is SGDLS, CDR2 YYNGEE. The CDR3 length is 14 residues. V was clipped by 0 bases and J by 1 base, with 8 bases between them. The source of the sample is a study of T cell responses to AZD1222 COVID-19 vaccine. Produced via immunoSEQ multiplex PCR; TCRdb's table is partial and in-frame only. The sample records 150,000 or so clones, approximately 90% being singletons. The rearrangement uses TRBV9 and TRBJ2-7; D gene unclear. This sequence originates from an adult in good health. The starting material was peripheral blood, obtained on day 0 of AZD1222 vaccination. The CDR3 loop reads CASSVGVGSYEQYF. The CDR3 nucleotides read TGTGCCAGCAGCGTAGGGGTAGGGTCCTACGAGCAGTACTTC.